This T cell receptor (beta chain) was profiled in a study of graft-versus-host responses after intestinal transplantation. Concerning this clone itself: What it recognizes is unknown.

Assay: immunoSEQ multiplex PCR; the TCRdb copy retains only in-frame clones and omits some. The sample holds 80,000 to 100,000 clones, around four fifths seen once. Trimming removed 4 bases from V and 4 bases from J; junction bases left unmatched: 10. The CDR3 covers 15 residues. CDR1 is KGHSY and CDR2 is FQNENV in the germline V gene. The TCR comes from a human donor who received an intestinal transplant. V usage is TRBV16 and J usage is TRBJ2-7, with 7 nucleotides matching TRBD1. The sequencing used unstimulated CD8+ T cells sorted from spleen or lymph node cells, collected before intestinal transplant. The CDR3 protein is CASSPNRGLSYEQYF. CDR3 in DNA: TGTGCCAGCAGCCCGAACAGGGGTCTAAGTTACGAGCAGTACTTC.